The T cell receptor (beta chain) described here comes from a study of shared clonotypes between healthy human individuals. Study overall: Serving as donors were two women and three men, whose ages spanned 18 to 49.

Only in-frame clones appear in the TCRdb table, and some are missing; sequencing was by immunoSEQ multiplex PCR. The table lists 400,000 to 500,000 clones, roughly 78% of them singletons, with 12% in the top ten. There were only Caucasian adults among the donors, and all lived in Nashville, Tennessee. CDR1 is SGHRS and CDR2 is YFSETQ in the germline V gene. After removal of 0 bases from V and 7 bases from J, the junction contained 9 bases not matched to a gene. The CDR3 loop spans 16 amino acids. Sequenced input: PBMCs. The TCR originated in a woman aged 35 to 49 in good health. Some clones in this sample may be carry-over from other donors' samples. This chain uses TRBV5-1 with TRBJ1-3; TRBD1 aligns across 8 bases. CDR3 loop: CASSLGTGFGGNTIYF. Written as DNA, the CDR3 is TGCGCCAGCAGCTTGGGGACAGGGTTTGGCGGGAACACCATATATTTT.